This is a list of T cell receptor beta chains from one sample in a study of human T cells and chemical hapten exposure. TCRdb independently ran MiXCR on the RACE reads; one entry per CDR3 protein. The sample lists about 250,000 distinct CDR3 sequences, 7.7% seen once, with about 1.2% in the top ten. The sample here was whole blood, taken in connection with sensitization to the hapten diphenylcyclopropenone (DPC). The source is a man younger than 35 with alopecia areata. Some clones in this sample may be carry-over from other donors' samples. Both conserved end residues are part of each CDR3. The D gene is left open where the match is weak. The size entry is marked missing in some rows and otherwise reads once, few, many or a size class.

J,size,V,D,CDR3,DNA
TRBJ2-3,many,TRBV5-1,TRBD2,CASSLSGTRADTQYF,TGCGCCAGCAGCTTATCCGGGACTAGAGCAGATACGCAGTATTTT
TRBJ2-1,few,TRBV11-2,NA,CASSLWTAEQFF,TGTGCCAGCAGCCTTTGGACAGCAGAGCAGTTCTTC
TRBJ1-5,NA,TRBV24-1,TRBD1,CATSPFRPGQGERGFQPQHF,TGTGCCACCAGCCCATTTCGACCGGGACAGGGGGAGAGAGGTTTTCAGCCCCAGCATTTT
TRBJ1-1,many,TRBV5-1,TRBD1,CASSSSRRGDTEAFF,TGCGCCAGCAGCTCCTCCCGCAGGGGGGACACTGAAGCTTTCTTT
TRBJ1-1,many,TRBV9,NA,CASSVPVNTEAFF,TGTGCCAGCAGCGTCCCCGTTAACACTGAAGCTTTCTTT
TRBJ1-1,few,TRBV9,NA,CASSFGWGTEAFF,TGTGCCAGCAGCTTTGGATGGGGGACTGAAGCTTTCTTT
TRBJ2-5,NA,TRBV6-6,NA,CASSISETGTQYF,TGTGCCAGCAGTATTAGCGAGACAGGGACCCAGTACTTC
TRBJ2-7,many,TRBV5-1,NA,CASSLQVSSYEQYF,TGCGCCAGCAGCTTGCAGGTTAGCTCCTACGAGCAGTACTTC
TRBJ2-3,few,TRBV11-2,NA,CASSLEGVNSDTQYF,TGTGCCAGCAGTTTAGAAGGGGTTAACTCAGATACGCAGTATTTT
TRBJ1-1,few,TRBV4-3,NA,CASSQDRRGWRTEAFF,TGCGCCAGCAGCCAAGACCGCAGGGGATGGAGGACTGAAGCTTTCTTT
TRBJ1-3,NA,TRBV7-2,NA,CASSLVAVSGNTIYF,TGTGCCAGCAGCTTAGTAGCAGTTTCTGGAAACACCATATATTTT
TRBJ2-3,NA,TRBV5-1,NA,CASSLRGRIVTDTQYF,TGCGCCAGCAGCTTGCGGGGGAGGATCGTCACAGATACGCAGTATTTT
TRBJ2-2,NA,TRBV27,NA,CASSFVPVNTGELFF,TGTGCCAGCAGTTTTGTACCAGTGAACACCGGGGAGCTGTTTTTT
TRBJ1-1,NA,TRBV28,NA,CASREVRYTEAFF,TGTGCCAGCAGGGAGGTTCGGTACACTGAAGCTTTCTTT
TRBJ1-5,NA,TRBV6-2/TRBV6-3,NA,CASTRGVSNQPQHF,TGTGCCAGCACCCGGGGGGTTAGCAATCAGCCCCAGCATTTT